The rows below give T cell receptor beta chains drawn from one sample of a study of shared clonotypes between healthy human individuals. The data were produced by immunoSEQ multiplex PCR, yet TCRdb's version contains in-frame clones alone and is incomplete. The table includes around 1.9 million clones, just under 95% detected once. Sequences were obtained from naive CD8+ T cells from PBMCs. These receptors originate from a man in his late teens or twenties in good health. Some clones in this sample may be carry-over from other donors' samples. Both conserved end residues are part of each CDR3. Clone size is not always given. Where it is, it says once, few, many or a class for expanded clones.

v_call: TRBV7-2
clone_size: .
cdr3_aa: CASSLRRGTDTQYF

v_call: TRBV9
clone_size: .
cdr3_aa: CASSVASATSEFTDTQYF

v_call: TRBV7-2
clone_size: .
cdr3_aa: CASSPPTIGYTF

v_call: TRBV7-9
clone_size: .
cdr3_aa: CASTFGGQKSTEAFF

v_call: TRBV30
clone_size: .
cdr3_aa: CAWYQESAGTGEKLNTEAFF

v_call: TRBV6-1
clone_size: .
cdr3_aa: CASRGFGARTEAFF

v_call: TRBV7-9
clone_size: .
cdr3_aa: CASSSGGAGPEAFF

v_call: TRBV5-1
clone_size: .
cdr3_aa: CASSSKGRSNTGELFF

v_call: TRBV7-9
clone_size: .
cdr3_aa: CASSTRQGLDNEQFF

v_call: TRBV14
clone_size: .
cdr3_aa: CASSVRRNTEAFF

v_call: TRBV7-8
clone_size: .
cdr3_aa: CASSPKGGRGYEKLFF

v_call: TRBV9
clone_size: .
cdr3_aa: CASSLGGGAEAFF

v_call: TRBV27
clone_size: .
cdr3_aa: CASSLGYGAGPTDTQYF

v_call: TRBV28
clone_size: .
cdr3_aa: CASRPGLAGETQYF

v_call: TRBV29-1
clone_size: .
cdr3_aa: CSVEGHRDRVDEQFF

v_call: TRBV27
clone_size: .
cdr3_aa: CASSLPQGTSGRPYNEQFF

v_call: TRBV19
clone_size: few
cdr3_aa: CASSTTTGTMNTEAFF

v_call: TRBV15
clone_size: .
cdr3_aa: CATSTYGEGYEQFF

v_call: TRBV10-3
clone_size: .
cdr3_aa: CAISESMTESYNEQFF

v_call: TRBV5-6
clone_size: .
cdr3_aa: CASSHGTGAGYGYTF

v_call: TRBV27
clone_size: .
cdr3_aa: CASSPLSSYEQYF

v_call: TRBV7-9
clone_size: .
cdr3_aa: CASSPLLLAHYGYTF

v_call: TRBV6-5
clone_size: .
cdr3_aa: CASTADRLNEKLFF

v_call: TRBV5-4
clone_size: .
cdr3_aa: CASSSLTSGNIYEQYF

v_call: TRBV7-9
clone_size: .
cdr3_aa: CASRTGAGDTQYF

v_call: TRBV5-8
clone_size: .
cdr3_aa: CASSPSPRHVYGYTF

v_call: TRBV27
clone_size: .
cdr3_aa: CASSFGYGYEQYF

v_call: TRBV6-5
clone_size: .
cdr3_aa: CASSYALGFGANVLTF

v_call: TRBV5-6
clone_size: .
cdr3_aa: CASSPSDRYNEQFF

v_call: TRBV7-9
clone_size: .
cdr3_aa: CASSLRGAEKLDGYTF

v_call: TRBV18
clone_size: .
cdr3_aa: CASSPGQGARDTQYF

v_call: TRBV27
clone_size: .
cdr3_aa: CASSWDRGYEQYF

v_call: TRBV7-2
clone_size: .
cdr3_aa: CASSKDRIAGAADTQYF

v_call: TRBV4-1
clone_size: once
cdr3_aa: CASSQTEREGTDTQYF

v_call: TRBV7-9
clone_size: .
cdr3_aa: CASSFSGTSGDEQYF

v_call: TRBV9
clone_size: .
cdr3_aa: CASSPPTEPYEQYF

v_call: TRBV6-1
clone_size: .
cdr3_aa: CASRSGLSSYNEQFF

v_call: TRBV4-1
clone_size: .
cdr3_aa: CASSQEVSVRGYGYTF

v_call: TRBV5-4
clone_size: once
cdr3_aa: CASSPTVGQRETQYF

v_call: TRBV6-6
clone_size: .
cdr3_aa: CASIGGTEAFF